Below, 14 T cell receptor beta chains from the same sample are listed, as sequenced in a study of T cells in Graves' hyperthyroidism and ophthalmopathy. TCR beta CDR3 sequences were amplified from RNA transcripts. First-round RT-PCR of the TCR CDR3 relied on the HTBI primer set. TCRdb re-derived calls from the multiplex PCR reads in MiXCR, one entry per CDR3 protein. The table lists a few hundred thousand distinct CDR3 sequences, around a quarter of them singletons, with over 70% in the top ten. The specimen was blood. These TCRs come from a man in his fifties or sixties with Graves' hyperthyroidism.

The chain links TRBV29-1 to TRBJ2-7, with D uncertain. With 2 bases removed from V and 3 bases from J, the gap between germline ends came to 14 bases. This CDR3 contains 14 residues. The germline CDR1 and CDR2 sequences are SQVTM and ANQGSEA. CDR3 coding DNA: TGCAGCGTTGAAACTTATTCAGAAGTCTACGAGCAGTACTTC. As protein: CSVETYSEVYEQYF.

In its sample, this clonotype was seen many times. The rearrangement links TRBV5-1 to TRBJ2-7, with 7 bases fitting TRBD2. CDR1 is SGHRS, CDR2 YFSETQ, per germline. The V gene end was trimmed by 0 bases and the J gene end by 1 base; junction bases not matched to a gene: 4. The CDR3 extends over 15 amino acids. CDR3 protein: CASSLVSSGSYEQYF. In DNA, the CDR3 is TGCGCCAGCAGCTTGGTCTCTAGCGGTTCCTACGAGCAGTACTTC.

V and J are TRBV3-1 and TRBJ1-3, with D tentatively TRBD1 (5 bases). The CDR3 contains 15 residues. Per the germline V gene, CDR1 is LGHDT and CDR2 is YNNKEL (reference sequence). The V end lost 1 base, the J end lost 0 bases, and 7 bases lay between the germline ends. The DNA for the CDR3 is TGTGCCAGCAGCCAAGGGGGGACCTCTGGAAACACCATATATTTT. It yields the protein CASSQGGTSGNTIYF.

This rearrangement joins TRBV19 to TRBJ2-7; tentative D call: TRBD1 (5 bases). CDR1 is LNHDA, CDR2 SQIVND, per germline (reference sequence). The CDR3 is 14 amino acids. Trimming left V 6 bases short and J 4 bases short, with 16 bases between. The CDR3 region has the DNA TGTGCCAGTAGCCCGGACATAGGCTTATACGAGCAGTACTTC. Translating gives CASSPDIGLYEQYF.

This clonotype was observed at least ten times. The chain links TRBV2 to TRBJ2-7; 7 positions match TRBD2. V lost 7 bases and J lost 2; bases outside the gene matches: 5. In germline, CDR1 is SNHLY, CDR2 FYNNEI. The CDR3 has 13 residues. CDR3 sequence reads: CASKSRGTYEQYF. The CDR3 region has the DNA TGTGCCAGCAAATCGCGGGGGACCTACGAGCAGTACTTC.

This chain links TRBV7-9 with TRBJ2-1; 12 bases align to TRBD2. The germline V gene encodes CDR1 SEHNR and CDR2 FQNEAQ (reference sequence). The ends lost 5 bases at V and 3 bases at J; junction bases unmatched: 8. The CDR3 covers 17 residues. The CDR3 DNA reads as TGTGCCAGCAGCCCCACTAGCGGGAGGCCTAACTACAATGAGCAGTTCTTC. It encodes CASSPTSGRPNYNEQFF. The whole variable domain, remainder taken from reference TRBV7-9 and TRBJ2-1, is DTGVSQNPRHKITKRGQNVTFRCDPISEHNRLYWYRQTLGQGPEFLTYFQNEAQLEKSRLLSDRFSAERPKGSFSTLEIQRTEQGDSAMYLCASSPTSGRPNYNEQFFGPGTRLTVL.

This clonotype has only a few counts. The chain links TRBV18 to TRBJ2-3; 7 bases align to TRBD1. There are 18 residues in the CDR3. Germline V gives CDR1 KGHSH, CDR2 LQKENI. The V segment lost 3 bases and the J segment 0 bases; nucleotides outside the gene matches: 12. CDR3 sequence: CASSPDDRALSSTDTQYF. The DNA for the CDR3 is TGTGCCAGCTCACCGGATGACAGGGCGCTATCTAGCACAGATACGCAGTATTTT.

This clonotype was counted ten times or more. The V and J genes are TRBV5-1 and TRBJ2-1; D unclear. This CDR3 region has 13 residues. Germline V CDR1 and CDR2: SGHRS, YFSETQ. V dropped 1 base and J dropped 3 bases, with 5 bases sitting between them. The DNA for the CDR3 is TGCGCCAGCAGCTTGATGGGCTACAATGAGCAGTTCTTC. Residues: CASSLMGYNEQFF.

In this sample, this clonotype turned up a few times. The rearrangement links TRBV7-2 to TRBJ2-3, with 7 bases matching TRBD2. Germline trimming cut 5 bases from V and 10 bases from J; bases unmatched to any gene: 3. The germline gives CDR1 SGHTA, CDR2 FQGNSA. There are 11 residues in the CDR3. The CDR3 spells CASSPRGAQYF. As DNA, the CDR3 is TGTGCCAGCAGCCCCCGGGGGGCGCAGTATTTT.

A few counts support this clonotype. The gene calls are TRBV10-2 and TRBJ1-3, with TRBD1 matching 7 bases. J was trimmed by 2 bases and V by 0 bases; bases with no gene match: 10. The CDR3 totals 18 residues. Germline lookup yields CDR1 WSHSY and CDR2 SAAADI. The CDR3 loop is CASSESGGGVGAGNTIYF. The DNA of the CDR3 is TGCGCCAGCAGTGAGTCTGGAGGGGGCGTGGGAGCTGGAAACACCATATATTTT.

This clonotype turned up a few times. The chain couples TRBV7-6 to TRBJ2-5, with 8 bases lining up with TRBD2. CDR1 is SGHVS and CDR2 is FNYEAQ in the germline V gene. The CDR3 contains 15 residues. Trimming at V came to 2 bases and at J to 1 base, leaving 3 bases not matched to a gene. As DNA, the CDR3 is TGTGCCAGCAGCTTAAGCGGGAGTCGCCAAGAGACCCAGTACTTC. Protein sequence: CASSLSGSRQETQYF.

V gene TRBV18 combines with J gene TRBJ1-1; D remains ambiguous. The V gene's germline CDR1 is KGHSH and CDR2 LQKENI. The CDR3 is 14 residues long. V lost 5 bases to trimming and J lost 1 base, with 11 bases between them. CDR3 nucleotide sequence: TGTGCCAGCTCATTTTCCGGAACGAACACTGAAGCTTTCTTT. It specifies CASSFSGTNTEAFF.

This clonotype was detected a few times. The chain joins TRBV20-1 to TRBJ2-7, with TRBD1 matching over 8 bases. Germline loops: CDR1 DFQATT, CDR2 SNEGSKA (reference sequence). V was clipped by 5 bases and J by 5 bases; unmatched bases: 5. The CDR3 is made up of 12 amino acids. The CDR3 reads CSAQDRVNEQYF. DNA of the CDR3: TGCAGTGCTCAGGACAGGGTGAACGAGCAGTACTTC.

The chain has TRBV5-4 and TRBJ2-5, with 10 bases identical to TRBD1. The CDR3 runs to 15 residues. V shed 4 bases, J shed 1 base, and the junction held 4 bases outside the gene matches. CDR1 is SGHNT and CDR2 is YYREEE in the germline V gene (reference sequence). In DNA form, the CDR3 reads TGTGCCAGCAGCAGACAGGGGGCCCTCCAAGAGACCCAGTACTTC. Protein: CASSRQGALQETQYF.